A single sample gave rise to the 21 T cell receptor beta chains below, sequenced in a study of blood T cell repertoires in COVID-19 (dated by TCRdb to 2020 to 2022). Library preparation employed the immunoSEQ multiplex PCR assay. Sourced from immuneACCESS, this table was stored by TCRdb with only in-frame sequences that have V and J called. A share of the clones is absent; for the studies checked, an unresolved V gene accounts for under half, and the remainder has no known explanation. Here the sample has under 300,000 clones; 88% occur a single time. In total, the top ten clones hold approximately 3% of the sample. The sequenced sample was PBMCs or T cells enriched from blood (not recorded which). These receptors were taken from a woman aged 45 to 65 who had recovered from COVID-19.

The chain recombines TRBV27 with TRBJ1-5; 7 nucleotides line up with TRBD1. The CDR3 totals 16 residues. V dropped 4 bases and J dropped 2; count of bases not matched to a gene: 8. Looked up from germline, CDR1 is MNHEY and CDR2 is SMNVEV (reference sequence). The CDR3 DNA reads TGTGCCAGCAGTTCCAGACAGGGCCGGGGCAATCAGCCCCAGCATTTT. Amino acids: CASSSRQGRGNQPQHF.

The chain has TRBV11-3 and TRBJ1-5; D call uncertain. Per germline, CDR1 SGHNT and CDR2 YENEEA. V was trimmed by 0 bases and J by 8 bases, leaving 20 bases between them. CDR3 length equals 17 residues. The chain's CDR3 is CASSLDFLTPGLEPQHF. For the CDR3, the DNA is TGTGCCAGCAGCTTAGATTTTTTGACACCAGGCCTCGAGCCCCAGCATTTT.

V is TRBV21-1 and J is TRBJ1-5; whether TRBD1, the table's D call, matches the DNA was not checked. TRBV21-1 is marked as a pseudogene. The CDR3 is made up of 15 amino acids. The CDR3 here is CASSARDRADQPQHF. The DNA for the CDR3 is TGTGCCAGCAGCGCCCGGGACAGGGCGGATCAGCCCCAGCATTTT.

The chain links TRBV7-8 to TRBJ2-5; 9 bases line up with TRBD2. The CDR3 consists of 18 residues. V shed 1 base and J 4 bases; nucleotides not matched to a gene: 13. Germline V gives CDR1 SGHVS, CDR2 FQNEAQ. Here the CDR3 DNA reads TGTGCCAGCAGCTTAGTGGTAGGAATAGCGGGAGACCTAGAGACCCAGTACTTC. It translates to CASSLVVGIAGDLETQYF.

The chain recombines TRBV7-2 with TRBJ2-1; D gene unclear. The V gene's germline CDR1 is SGHTA and CDR2 FQGNSA. Trimming removed 1 base at V and 0 bases at J, with 16 bases between. This CDR3 spans 18 amino acids. CDR3 protein: CASSLVARAASSYNEQFF. For the CDR3, the DNA is TGTGCCAGCAGCTTAGTAGCCAGAGCAGCTAGCTCCTACAATGAGCAGTTCTTC. Full variable domain (outside the CDR3, taken from reference TRBV7-2 and TRBJ2-1): GAGVSQSPSNKVTEKGKDVELRCDPISGHTALYWYRQSLGQGLEFLIYFQGNSAPDKSGLPSDRFSAERTGGSVSTLTIQRTQQEDSAVYLCASSLVARAASSYNEQFFGPGTRLTVL.

V is TRBV6-5 and J is TRBJ2-1; D gene ambiguous. From germline, CDR1 is MNHEY and CDR2 SVGAGI. This CDR3 comprises 15 residues. With 2 bases removed from V and 5 bases from J, the gap between germline ends came to 13 bases. In DNA form, the CDR3 reads TGTGCCAGCAGTTACGATTCGGTCGTGAACAATGAGCAGTTCTTC. Residues: CASSYDSVVNNEQFF.

The V gene is TRBV29-1, the J gene TRBJ2-3; 12 bases agree with TRBD2. Germline assignment: CDR1 SQVTM and CDR2 ANQGSEA. The CDR3 length is 15 residues. V shed 8 bases and J 2 bases; nucleotides not matched to a gene: 8. The CDR3 is CSYTLAGGITDTQYF. CDR3 DNA: TGCAGCTATACCCTAGCGGGAGGGATCACAGATACGCAGTATTTT.

The rearrangement joins TRBV19 to TRBJ1-1; 7 positions match TRBD1. Per germline, CDR1 LNHDA and CDR2 SQIVND (reference sequence). With 4 bases clipped from V and 2 bases from J, the junction kept 7 bases outside the gene matches. The CDR3 loop spans 15 amino acids. The CDR3 loop is CASSRGTATNTEAFF. The CDR3 nucleotides are TGTGCCAGTAGTAGAGGGACAGCCACCAACACTGAAGCTTTCTTT.

This rearrangement joins TRBV5-4 to TRBJ1-1; 10 positions match TRBD1. The V gene's germline CDR1 is SGHNT and CDR2 YYREEE (reference sequence). The CDR3 is 15 residues long. Unmatched junction bases numbered 5, after V lost 2 bases and J lost 4 bases. CDR3 nucleotides: TGTGCCAGCAGCTTCGAGACAGGGGGCAGCACTGAAGCTTTCTTT. Its translation: CASSFETGGSTEAFF.

This chain uses TRBV25-1 with TRBJ2-7; D is perhaps TRBD2 (5 bases). This CDR3 has 14 residues. Trimming removed 4 bases at V and 8 bases at J, with 18 bases between. CDR1 MGHDK and CDR2 SYGVNS come from the germline V gene. The CDR3: CASSGTRLPMKQYF. CDR3 DNA: TGTGCCAGCAGTGGTACTAGACTTCCTATGAAGCAGTACTTC.

The chain links TRBV4-1 to TRBJ2-4, with 12 bases matching TRBD2. Per the germline V gene, CDR1 is MGHRA and CDR2 is YSYEKL. This CDR3 region has 17 residues. The J segment lost 2 bases and the V segment lost 5 bases, leaving 7 bases of the junction unmatched. CDR3 sequence: CASSNLAGGRSKNIQYF. In DNA form, the CDR3 reads TGCGCCAGCAGCAATCTAGCGGGAGGGCGGTCCAAAAACATTCAGTACTTC.

As regards this clone: The junction does not match germline at one end; this may be a read error. The chain couples TRBV7-7 to TRBJ2-1, with D perhaps TRBD2 (5 bases). The CDR3 sequence is 14 residues long. The V gene's germline CDR1 is SSHAT and CDR2 FNYEAQ (reference sequence). The CDR3 is CASSLGGSLDEQFF. In DNA, the CDR3 is TGTGCTAGCAGCTTAGGTGGGAGTTTGGATGAGCAGTTCTTC.

V is TRBV28 and J is TRBJ1-4; 10 positions match TRBD1. Germline CDR1 MDHEN, CDR2 SYDVKM. The CDR3 runs 17 residues. V shed 5 bases, J shed 5 bases, and the junction held 11 bases outside the gene matches. CDR3 sequence: CASSRDRGAYFNEKLFF. For the CDR3, the DNA is TGTGCCAGCAGTAGGGACAGGGGAGCTTACTTCAATGAAAAACTGTTTTTT.

The chain has TRBV28 and TRBJ2-7; 12 bases are a match to TRBD2. CDR3 length equals 15 residues. Unmatched junction bases numbered 3, after V lost 3 bases and J lost 3 bases. Germline CDR1 and CDR2: MDHEN and SYDVKM. DNA for the CDR3: TGTGCCAGCAGTTTCCCGACTAGCGGGGGCTACGAGCAGTACTTC. Translation: CASSFPTSGGYEQYF.

Written as DNA, the CDR3 is TGTGCCAGCTATACGGGACAGTGGAACACTGAAGCTTTCTTT. Translating it yields CASYTGQWNTEAFF. This chain joins TRBV6-5 and TRBJ1-1, with 7 bases lining up with TRBD1. The CDR3 runs 14 residues. In germline, CDR1 is MNHEY, CDR2 SVGAGI. V shed 8 bases, J shed 1 base, and the junction held 7 bases outside the gene matches.

The V and J genes are TRBV2 and TRBJ1-1; the D gene is possibly TRBD1 (5 bases). Trimming removed 6 bases at V and 0 bases at J, with 14 bases between. The CDR3 has 15 residues. Germline CDR1 is SNHLY and CDR2 is FYNNEI. DNA for the CDR3: TGTGCCAGCAGCGCAGGCGGGGCCATGAACACTGAAGCTTTCTTT. Protein: CASSAGGAMNTEAFF.

The rearrangement links TRBV6-1 to TRBJ2-3, with 8 bases fitting TRBD2. Germline V gene lookup returns CDR1 MNHNS and CDR2 SASEGT. The CDR3 runs 16 residues. The V gene end was trimmed by 4 bases and the J gene end by 0 bases; junction bases not matched to a gene: 6. As DNA, the CDR3 is TGTGCCAGCAGTGCTCGGCGGGAGGCTAGCACAGATACGCAGTATTTT. It yields the protein CASSARREASTDTQYF.

The chain recombines TRBV5-8 with TRBJ2-1; possibly TRBD2 for D (6 bases). The ends were cut back, 3 bases at V and 12 bases at J, with 22 bases in the middle. Per the germline V gene, CDR1 is SGHTS and CDR2 is YDEGEE. The CDR3 spans 15 residues. The CDR3 loop is CASSSGGARGWGQFF. CDR3 nucleotide sequence: TGTGCCAGCAGCTCCGGAGGGGCCCGGGGTTGGGGGCAGTTCTTC.

The V call is TRBV11-3, the J call TRBJ2-1, with D possibly TRBD2 on 6 matching bases. The germline V gene has CDR1 SGHNT and CDR2 YENEEA. This CDR3 has 15 residues. Trimming shortened V by 2 bases and J by 8 bases, and 16 bases separated the two germline ends. In nucleotides, the CDR3 is TGTGCCAGCAGCTTATCCGGGAGCTTTTATGATGAGCAGTTCTTC. Amino acid sequence: CASSLSGSFYDEQFF.

This clone occurred once. The chain carries TRBV20-1 and TRBJ1-1; D gene unclear. Germline assignment: CDR1 DFQATT and CDR2 SNEGSKA (reference sequence). The V gene lost 3 bases and the J gene lost 4 bases, with 12 bases spanning the gap. This CDR3 spans 13 amino acids. The CDR3 sequence: CSASKREATEAFF. For the CDR3, the DNA is TGCAGTGCTAGTAAAAGGGAGGCCACTGAAGCTTTCTTT.

This clone has just one count. The chain couples TRBV4-1 to TRBJ1-6; unclear D gene. Looked up from germline, CDR1 is MGHRA and CDR2 is YSYEKL. The CDR3 length is 18 residues. Trimming cost V 6 bases and J 7 bases, with 25 bases left between them. The CDR3 protein is CASRPAGESTAKNSPLHF. CDR3 nucleotide sequence: TGCGCCAGCAGACCCGCCGGGGAGTCTACAGCGAAAAATTCACCCCTCCACTTT.